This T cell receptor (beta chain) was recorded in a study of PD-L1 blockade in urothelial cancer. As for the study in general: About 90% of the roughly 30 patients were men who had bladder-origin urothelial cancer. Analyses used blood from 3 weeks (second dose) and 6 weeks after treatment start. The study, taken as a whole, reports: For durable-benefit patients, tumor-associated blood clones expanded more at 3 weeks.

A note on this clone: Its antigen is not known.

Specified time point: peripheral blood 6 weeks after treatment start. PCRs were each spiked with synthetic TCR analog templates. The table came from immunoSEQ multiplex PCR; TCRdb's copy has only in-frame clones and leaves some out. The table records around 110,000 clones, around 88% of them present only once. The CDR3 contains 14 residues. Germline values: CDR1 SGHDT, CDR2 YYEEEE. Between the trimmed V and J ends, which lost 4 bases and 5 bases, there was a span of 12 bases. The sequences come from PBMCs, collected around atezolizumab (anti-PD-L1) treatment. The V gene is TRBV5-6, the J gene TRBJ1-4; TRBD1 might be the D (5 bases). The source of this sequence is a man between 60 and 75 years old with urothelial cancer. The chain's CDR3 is CASSPAGRNEKLFF. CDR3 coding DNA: TGTGCCAGCAGCCCCGCGGGACGGAATGAAAAACTGTTTTTT.